Shown below are 9 T cell receptor beta chains from a single sample sequenced in a study of control samples from healthy donors and cancer patients. TCRdb's copy holds only in-frame clones and misses some; the assay was immunoSEQ multiplex PCR. The data hold 120,000 or so clones, with roughly 90% observed a single time. Sequencing was carried out using blood. Receptors originate from a man between 18 and 29 years old in good health.

The chain recombines TRBV11-2 with TRBJ1-2, with 8 bases fitting TRBD1. The junction had 9 bases not matched to a gene; V was cut back by 5 bases and J by 1 base. The CDR3 loop spans 16 amino acids. CDR1 is SGHAT and CDR2 is FQNNGV in the germline V gene. The CDR3 loop is CASSPTGTGRNYGYTF. The CDR3 DNA is TGTGCCAGCAGCCCGACCGGGACAGGTCGTAACTATGGCTACACCTTC.

This clone appeared a single time. The V call is TRBV3-1 (or the pseudogene TRBV3-2), the J call TRBJ2-1; 8 bases are a match to TRBD2. Germline V lookup: CDR1 LGHDT, CDR2 YNNKEL (reference sequence). The junction had 14 bases not matched to a gene; V was cut back by 0 bases and J by 10 bases. The CDR3 covers 17 residues. The CDR3 region has the DNA TGTGCCAGCAGCCAAGATAAAGAGAGCGGGAGTATGTCGGAGCAGTTCTTC. It is translated as CASSQDKESGSMSEQFF.

V gene TRBV12-5 combines with J gene TRBJ1-5; D is undetermined. This CDR3 is built from 12 residues. V lost 3 bases to trimming and J lost 6 bases, with 6 bases between them. Looked up from germline, CDR1 is LGHNT and CDR2 is FRNRAP. The CDR3 DNA follows: TGTGCTAGTGGTTTAGGGAGTCAGCCCCAGCATTTT. Translating it yields CASGLGSQPQHF.

This clone was seen a single time. The chain recombines TRBV9 with TRBJ2-6, with D perhaps matching TRBD2 (6 bases). V was trimmed by 0 bases and J by 0 bases, leaving 13 bases between them. Looked up from germline, CDR1 is SGDLS and CDR2 is YYNGEE. There are 18 residues in the CDR3. The CDR3 DNA is TGTGCCAGCAGCGTAGGCCCGGGAGCACACTCTGGGGCCAACGTCCTGACTTTC. Translation: CASSVGPGAHSGANVLTF.

The chain links TRBV6-2 or TRBV6-3 to TRBJ2-7, with D possibly TRBD1 on 6 matching bases. CDR1 and CDR2 from the germline V gene are MNHEY and SVGEGT. V was pared by 0 bases and J by 4 bases, with 10 bases between. This CDR3 is built from 14 residues. The CDR3 region is CASSYSDSVYEQYF. In nucleotides, the CDR3 is TGTGCCAGCAGTTACTCGGACAGCGTTTACGAGCAGTACTTC.

The chain links TRBV15 to TRBJ2-7; a possible D gene is TRBD1 (5 bases). Deletions cut 3 bases from V and 0 bases from J, with 24 bases between. CDR3 size: 19 residues. CDR1 is LNHNV, CDR2 YYDKDF, per germline (reference sequence). The CDR3 loop reads CATSRDTFRGGRSSYEQYF. The CDR3 bases are TGTGCCACCAGCAGGGATACCTTTAGGGGTGGACGAAGCTCCTACGAGCAGTACTTC.

This clone has just one count. CDR3 residues: CASSLARTVRDLHF. The CDR3, as DNA: TGCGCCAGCAGCTTGGCGAGGACAGTTCGAGATCTCCACTTT. The chain couples TRBV5-1 to TRBJ1-6; D possibly corresponds to TRBD1 (6 bases). The V gene's germline CDR1 is SGHRS and CDR2 YFSETQ. The length of the CDR3 is 14 residues. V gave up 0 bases and J gave up 16 bases, with 17 bases separating them.

This clone was counted only a few times. The genes are TRBV10-2 and TRBJ1-1; D remains unclear. Per germline, CDR1 WSHSY and CDR2 SAAADI. This CDR3 region has 15 residues. Trimming stripped 4 bases from V and 1 base from J, with 13 bases between. CDR3 sequence reads: CASSVSRPTNTEAFF. The CDR3 bases are TGCGCCAGCAGTGTAAGTCGGCCGACGAACACTGAAGCTTTCTTT.

V is TRBV11-3 and J is TRBJ2-1; D gene ambiguous. In germline, CDR1 is SGHNT, CDR2 YENEEA. This CDR3 has 11 residues. Trimming took 5 bases from V and 7 from J, leaving 6 bases between them. The CDR3 protein is CASSKSNEQFF. The DNA of the CDR3 is TGTGCCAGCAGCAAAAGTAATGAGCAGTTCTTC.